This T cell receptor (beta chain) derives from a study of T cells in Graves' hyperthyroidism and ophthalmopathy. Study as a whole: Peripheral blood collection took place at initial diagnosis, before any treatment. The study, taken as a whole, reports: Among clonotypes expanded in thyroid above 0.001, most were also found in blood.

By sample fraction, this clonotype is medium-sized (0.01 to 0.1%). What it binds is unknown. Using RNA transcripts as the source, TCR beta CDR3 regions were amplified. In the first-round RT-PCR of the TCR CDR3, the HTBI primer set was used. MiXCR, applied by TCRdb to the multiplex PCR reads, yields one record per CDR3 protein. The data contain around 500,000 distinct CDR3 sequences, about 16% of them singletons. The germline V gene has CDR1 DFQATT and CDR2 SNEGSKA (reference sequence). V gave up 0 bases and J gave up 2 bases, with 13 bases separating them. The CDR3 totals 15 residues. Diagnostic assessment was based on clinical symptoms, serum thyroxine and TRAb, thyroid ultrasound and orbital computed tomography.

Material: blood. The V and J genes are TRBV20-1 and TRBJ2-5, with D possibly being TRBD1 (5 bases). This clonotype was obtained from a woman under 40 with Graves' ophthalmopathy. The CDR3 is CSARETQGFQETQYF. DNA of the CDR3: TGCAGTGCTAGAGAAACCCAGGGCTTTCAAGAGACCCAGTACTTC.